The 8 T cell receptor beta chains below all came from one sample that was sequenced in a study of PD-1 blockade in classical Hodgkin lymphoma. Brentuximab vedotin exposure varied, and every patient relapsed after autologous stem cell transplantation. Measured with immunoSEQ multiplex PCR; TCRdb has only the in-frame clones, and not every one. Altogether around 91,000 clones are present, roughly 80% being singletons, with the ten largest covering roughly 15%. The material sequenced was peripheral blood mononuclear cells (PBMCs), taken before the second cycle of nivolumab. The receptors originated from a human donor with classical Hodgkin lymphoma.

The chain is built from TRBV10-3 and TRBJ1-2; a possible D gene is TRBD1 (6 bases). CDR3 size: 15 residues. V gave up 10 bases and J gave up 0 bases, with 18 bases separating them. Germline lookup yields CDR1 ENHRY and CDR2 SYGVKD. For the CDR3, the DNA is TGTGCCACCCCAAGGGGGGAGGACCCTAACTATGGCTACACCTTC. It encodes CATPRGEDPNYGYTF.

The V gene is TRBV19, the J gene TRBJ1-5; TRBD1 is a possible D gene (5 bases). The CDR3 covers 15 residues. From germline, CDR1 is LNHDA and CDR2 SQIVND (reference sequence). Trimming removed 4 bases from V and 7 bases from J, with 17 bases in between. The CDR3 sequence: CASSTRGGLEQPQHF. The CDR3 DNA reads as TGTGCCAGTAGTACCCGTGGGGGGTTAGAACAGCCCCAGCATTTT.

This chain connects TRBV28 to TRBJ1-2; no clear D. This CDR3 is 16 amino acids long. CDR1 is MDHEN and CDR2 is SYDVKM in the germline V gene. Between the trimmed V and J ends, which lost 7 bases and 5 bases, there was a span of 23 bases. CDR3 region: CASTLPMAGSPYGYTF. In nucleotides, the CDR3 is TGTGCCAGCACCCTCCCGATGGCGGGGTCCCCGTATGGCTACACCTTC.

The chain links TRBV5-1 to TRBJ2-2, with a possible D match to TRBD1 (5 bases). The CDR3 length is 15 residues. Germline CDR1 and CDR2: SGHRS and YFSETQ. V was clipped by 6 bases and J by 0 bases, with 12 bases between them. In DNA form, the CDR3 reads TGCGCCAGCAACCCTGGCAGGGCGAACACCGGGGAGCTGTTTTTT. This gives the protein CASNPGRANTGELFF. Based on the CDR3 plus reference TRBV5-1 and TRBJ2-2, the full variable domain is KAGVTQTPRYLIKTRGQQVTLSCSPISGHRSVSWYQQTPGQGLQFLFEYFSETQRNKGNFPGRFSGRQFSNSRSEMNVSTLELGDSALYLCASNPGRANTGELFFGEGSRLTVL.

The chain employs TRBV10-3 and TRBJ2-3; D call uncertain. With 2 bases removed from V and 2 bases from J, the gap between germline ends came to 11 bases. CDR3 length: 15 residues. CDR1 is ENHRY and CDR2 is SYGVKD in the germline V gene. The CDR3, as DNA: TGTGCCATCAGTGAGCTCGGGCCTTCCACAGATACGCAGTATTTT. This translates into CAISELGPSTDTQYF.

A few counts support this clone. This chain links TRBV13 with TRBJ2-5; 8 bases line up with TRBD2. This CDR3 contains 16 residues. V lost 4 bases and J lost 5; bases outside the gene matches: 12. From germline, CDR1 is PRHDT and CDR2 FYEKMQ (reference sequence). The CDR3 DNA is TGTGCCAGCAGCTCCACCGAAAGCGGGAGCCGTGAGACCCAGTACTTC. Protein sequence: CASSSTESGSRETQYF.

This sequence joins TRBV6-1 and TRBJ2-7; D is possibly TRBD1 (7 bases). Germline CDR1 and CDR2: MNHNS and SASEGT. The CDR3 runs to 14 residues. With 2 bases removed from V and 4 bases from J, the gap between germline ends came to 12 bases. In DNA form, the CDR3 reads TGTGCCAGCAGTGAATCAGGGGGGTGGTACGAGCAGTACTTC. Its protein is CASSESGGWYEQYF.

The gene calls are TRBV19 and TRBJ2-2; a weak D match, TRBD2 (6 bases). The CDR3 spans 15 residues. The V and J ends lost 3 bases and 3 bases respectively, with 11 bases between them. Germline V lookup: CDR1 LNHDA, CDR2 SQIVND (reference sequence). The CDR3 DNA reads TGTGCCAGTAGTATTGGCGGGATTGACACCGGGGAGCTGTTTTTT. Residues: CASSIGGIDTGELFF.